The 19 T cell receptor beta chains presented below share a single source sample, sequenced in a study of tumour-infiltrating T cells in Burkitt lymphoma. Assay: immunoSEQ multiplex PCR; the TCRdb copy retains only in-frame clones and omits some. The table records fewer than 8,500 clones, about a sixth of them present only once. The specimen was tumor tissue. The receptors shown here come from a human donor with diffuse large B-cell lymphoma.

V is TRBV5-1 and J is TRBJ2-1, with TRBD1 as a possible D gene (5 bases). V shed 4 bases and J shed 1 base, with 12 bases lying between them. This CDR3 is built from 15 residues. The germline V gene encodes CDR1 SGHRS and CDR2 YFSETQ. The CDR3 spells CASSLDSTSYNEQFF. DNA for the CDR3: TGCGCCAGCAGCCTCGACAGTACTTCCTACAATGAGCAGTTCTTC. Based on the CDR3 plus reference TRBV5-1 and TRBJ2-1, the full variable domain is KAGVTQTPRYLIKTRGQQVTLSCSPISGHRSVSWYQQTPGQGLQFLFEYFSETQRNKGNFPGRFSGRQFSNSRSEMNVSTLELGDSALYLCASSLDSTSYNEQFFGPGTRLTVL.

V and J are TRBV7-8 and TRBJ1-5; D remains unclear. Germline values: CDR1 SGHVS, CDR2 FQNEAQ. This CDR3 has 15 amino acids. Trimming cost V 1 base and J 0 bases, with 7 bases left between them. In DNA form, the CDR3 reads TGTGCCAGCAGCTTAGTTACGTATAGCAATCAGCCCCAGCATTTT. It yields the protein CASSLVTYSNQPQHF.

This clone showed up just a few times. This sequence joins TRBV10-3 and TRBJ2-5; possibly TRBD1 or TRBD2 for D (5 bases each). V dropped 4 bases and J dropped 1 base, with 7 bases sitting between them. The CDR3 runs to 13 residues. Germline V gene data show CDR1 as ENHRY and CDR2 as SYGVKD. The CDR3 coding sequence is TGTGCCATCAGTGTGGGGGTCCAAGAGACCCAGTACTTC. Residues: CAISVGVQETQYF.

This clone has just a few counts. This chain connects TRBV18 to TRBJ2-5; the D is unclear. This CDR3 comprises 15 residues. Trimming took 2 bases from V and 2 from J, leaving 12 bases between them. Per germline, CDR1 KGHSH and CDR2 LQKENI. The CDR3 region has the DNA TGTGCCAGCTCACCAGGAAATATACTACAAGAGACCCAGTACTTC. Residues: CASSPGNILQETQYF.

The rearrangement joins TRBV29-1 to TRBJ1-2; D call uncertain. Trimming removed 7 bases from V and 6 bases from J, with 15 bases in between. The CDR3 covers 12 residues. Germline V lookup: CDR1 SQVTM, CDR2 ANQGSEA. CDR3 residues: CSGLGENHGYTF. CDR3 DNA: TGCAGCGGCCTGGGAGAAAACCATGGCTACACCTTC.

This clone was picked up a small number of times. The V gene is TRBV2, the J gene TRBJ2-5, with 9 bases that match TRBD1. Per germline, CDR1 SNHLY and CDR2 FYNNEI. Trimming at V came to 3 bases and at J to 5 bases, leaving 10 bases not matched to a gene. The CDR3 sequence is 16 residues long. In DNA form, the CDR3 reads TGTGCCAGCAGTGATCGGGGACAGGGAGGCTGGGAGACCCAGTACTTC. Translated: CASSDRGQGGWETQYF.

The chain links TRBV5-5 to TRBJ2-7; D possibly corresponds to TRBD2 (6 bases). CDR3 length equals 14 residues. Trimming shortened V by 1 base and J by 7 bases, and 15 bases separated the two germline ends. Per germline, CDR1 SGHKS and CDR2 YYEKEE (reference sequence). CDR3 sequence: CASSLWQGGGEQYF. CDR3 coding DNA: TGTGCCAGCAGCTTGTGGCAGGGAGGTGGGGAGCAGTACTTC.

This clone was observed a few times. This sequence joins TRBV18 and TRBJ1-1; tentative D call: TRBD1 (5 bases). V was pared by 1 base and J by 3 bases, with 9 bases between. From germline, CDR1 is KGHSH and CDR2 LQKENI. The CDR3 covers 14 residues. The CDR3 DNA sequence: TGTGCCAGCTCACCACAGGGGCAAGACACTGAAGCTTTCTTT. It yields the protein CASSPQGQDTEAFF.

This clone was seen a few times. The chain joins TRBV11-2 to TRBJ2-3, with 9 bases identical to TRBD2. Germline V lookup: CDR1 SGHAT, CDR2 FQNNGV. This CDR3 is built from 17 residues. With V trimmed by 1 base and J by 0 bases, 5 bases remained unmatched. Here the CDR3 DNA reads TGTGCCAGCAGCTTAGTTGCGGGAGGGCCCAGCACAGATACGCAGTATTTT. As protein: CASSLVAGGPSTDTQYF.

V and J are TRBV11-2 and TRBJ1-4, with TRBD1 matching over 9 bases. The junction had 7 bases not matched to a gene; V was cut back by 4 bases and J by 7 bases. CDR3 length equals 15 residues. Germline assignment: CDR1 SGHAT and CDR2 FQNNGV. CDR3 sequence (DNA): TGTGCCAGCAGCTCTGGGACAGGGCCGGGTGAAAAACTGTTTTTT. It encodes CASSSGTGPGEKLFF.

V is TRBV29-1 and J is TRBJ2-5, with 7 positions matching TRBD2. The better agreement between TRBJ2-7 and the DNA end casts doubt on the J call. This CDR3 contains 13 residues. Germline V gives CDR1 SQVTM, CDR2 ANQGSEA. CDR3 coding DNA: TGCAGCGTTAGACTAGCAGACACTTACGAGCAGTACTTC. It yields the protein CSVRLADTYEQYF.

There are a few counts of this clone. The J gene is TRBJ2-5, the V gene TRBV7-2; D is undetermined. V gave up 2 bases and J gave up 2 bases, with 6 bases separating them. Germline lookup yields CDR1 SGHTA and CDR2 FQGNSA. CDR3 length: 13 amino acids. The CDR3 loop is CASSLRHQETQYF. In DNA form, the CDR3 reads TGTGCCAGCAGCTTAAGACATCAAGAGACCCAGTACTTC.

Notes on this clone: Germline and junction disagree at one end, which may indicate a read error. The sample holds other DNA sequences that translate to the same CDR3. J is TRBJ2-2 and V is TRBV25-1; D is uncertain. CDR3 size: 13 residues. Germline-derived CDR1 and CDR2 are MGHDK and SYGVNS. CDR3 bases: TGTGCCAGTAGTGAATGGGTAGCCGGGGAGCTGTTTTTT. Residues: CASSEWVAGELFF.

V and J are TRBV5-1 and TRBJ2-4, with D uncertain. Trimming took off 0 bases at V and 6 bases at J, with 7 bases between the two ends. Germline CDR1 SGHRS, CDR2 YFSETQ. The CDR3 runs 13 residues. The chain's CDR3 is CASSLGGSNIQYF. The DNA for the CDR3 is TGCGCCAGCAGCTTGGGAGGATCAAACATTCAGTACTTC.

The chain couples TRBV5-4 to TRBJ2-7; no definite D call. This CDR3 is built from 15 residues. Per germline, CDR1 SGHNT and CDR2 YYREEE (reference sequence). Between the trimmed V and J ends, which lost 0 bases and 7 bases, there was a span of 17 bases. This CDR3 reads CASSLDTVGPWEQYF. The CDR3 nucleotides are TGTGCCAGCAGCTTGGATACAGTAGGACCTTGGGAGCAGTACTTC.

Regarding this clone: The junction departs from the called germline gene at one end, perhaps through a read error. The sample carries other DNA sequences with the same CDR3. The CDR3 nucleotides are TGTGCTAGCAGTGACCCTAATCAGGGGGCTCAGCCCCAGCATTTT. Protein product: CASSDPNQGAQPQHF. The chain employs TRBV6-1 and TRBJ1-5, with TRBD1 matching 8 bases. The CDR3 sequence is 15 residues long. Germline V gene sequence: CDR1 MNHNS, CDR2 SASEGT.

In this sample, this clone turned up a few times. The CDR3 nucleotides read TGCAGCGTTGGGGGGGTCAAGGGGACAGATACGCAGTATTTT. The encoded protein is CSVGGVKGTDTQYF. V and J are TRBV29-1 and TRBJ2-3; TRBD2 is a possible D gene (6 bases). The germline V gene has CDR1 SQVTM and CDR2 ANQGSEA. V dropped 4 bases and J dropped 3 bases, with 14 bases sitting between them. This CDR3 contains 14 residues.

The rearrangement uses TRBV7-3 and TRBJ2-2; no clear D gene. Trimming removed 2 bases from V and 6 bases from J, with 10 bases in between. There are 14 residues in the CDR3. Per the germline V gene, CDR1 is SGHTA and CDR2 is FQGTGA. The CDR3 sequence is CASSLAPSPGELFF. Written as DNA, the CDR3 is TGTGCCAGCAGCTTAGCGCCTTCCCCCGGGGAGCTGTTTTTT.

The table lists this clone with a few counts. V gene TRBV7-9 combines with J gene TRBJ2-6; D possibly corresponds to TRBD2 (6 bases). V was cut by 3 bases and J by 4 bases, with 16 bases left in between. Germline lookup yields CDR1 SEHNR and CDR2 FQNEAQ (reference sequence). The CDR3 has 17 residues. The DNA of the CDR3 is TGTGCCAGCAGCTTGTTTGCGGGGTCTGGAGGGGCCAACGTCCTGACTTTC. This sequence encodes CASSLFAGSGGANVLTF.